This TCR beta chain was recorded in a study of patients and donors after allogeneic stem cell transplantation. Each CDR3 protein is one row after TCRdb ran MiXCR on the RT-PCR reads. The sample yields 17,000 or so distinct CDR3 sequences, 25% to 30% seen once. This CDR3 comprises 14 residues. The germline V gene encodes CDR1 MNHEY and CDR2 SVGEGT. V shed 0 bases and J shed 8 bases, with 13 bases lying between them. The receptor comes from a human donor who was either an allogeneic HSCT recipient or a stem cell or donor lymphocyte infusion donor (not recorded which). It is not recorded whose cells these are; they may come from a transplant donor. The V call is TRBV6-2 or TRBV6-3, the J call TRBJ1-2; tentatively, D is TRBD1 (5 bases). The sample consisted of blood, either unsorted or a sorted T cell fraction (not recorded which). The CDR3 here is CASSYSPWTRGYTF. The CDR3 DNA follows: TGTGCCAGCAGTTACTCCCCTTGGACACGAGGCTACACCTTC.